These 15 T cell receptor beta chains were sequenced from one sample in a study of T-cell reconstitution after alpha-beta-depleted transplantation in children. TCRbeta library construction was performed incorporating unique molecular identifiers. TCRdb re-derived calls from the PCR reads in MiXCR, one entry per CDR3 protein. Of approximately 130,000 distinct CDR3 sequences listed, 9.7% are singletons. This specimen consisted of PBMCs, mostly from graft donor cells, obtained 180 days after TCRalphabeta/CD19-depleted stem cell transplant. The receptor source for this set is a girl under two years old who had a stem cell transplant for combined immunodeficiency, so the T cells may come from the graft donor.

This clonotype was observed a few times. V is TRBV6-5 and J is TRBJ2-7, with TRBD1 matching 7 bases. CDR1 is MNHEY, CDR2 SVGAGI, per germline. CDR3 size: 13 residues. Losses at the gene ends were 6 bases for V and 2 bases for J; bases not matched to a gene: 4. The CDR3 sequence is CASSRQGTYEQYF. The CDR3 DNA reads TGTGCCAGCAGCCGACAGGGTACCTACGAGCAGTACTTC.

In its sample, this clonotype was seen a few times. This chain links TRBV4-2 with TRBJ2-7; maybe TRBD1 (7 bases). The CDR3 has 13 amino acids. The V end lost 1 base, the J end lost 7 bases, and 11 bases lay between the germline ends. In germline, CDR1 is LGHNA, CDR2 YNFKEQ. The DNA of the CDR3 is TGTGCCAGCAGCCAAGGGCAGGGGGGAGAGCAGTACTTC. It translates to CASSQGQGGEQYF.

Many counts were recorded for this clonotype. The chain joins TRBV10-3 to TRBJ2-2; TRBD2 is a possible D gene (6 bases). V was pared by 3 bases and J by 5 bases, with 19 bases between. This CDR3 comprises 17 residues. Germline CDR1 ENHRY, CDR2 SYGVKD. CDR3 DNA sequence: TGTGCCATCAGTGACCCCCTGGACCCCCGGGAGACCGGGGAGCTGTTTTTT. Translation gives CAISDPLDPRETGELFF.

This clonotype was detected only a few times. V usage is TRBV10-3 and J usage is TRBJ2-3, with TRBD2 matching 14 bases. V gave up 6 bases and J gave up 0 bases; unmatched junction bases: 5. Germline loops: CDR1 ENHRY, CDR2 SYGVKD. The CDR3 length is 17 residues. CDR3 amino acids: CAIRMTSGRGSTDTQYF. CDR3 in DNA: TGTGCCATCAGGATGACTAGCGGGAGGGGTAGCACAGATACGCAGTATTTT.

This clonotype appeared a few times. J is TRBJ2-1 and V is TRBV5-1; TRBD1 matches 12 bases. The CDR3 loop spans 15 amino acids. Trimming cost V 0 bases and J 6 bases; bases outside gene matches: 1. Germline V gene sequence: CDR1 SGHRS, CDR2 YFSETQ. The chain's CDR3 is CASSLEGQGANEQFF. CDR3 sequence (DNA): TGCGCCAGCAGCTTGGAGGGACAGGGGGCCAATGAGCAGTTCTTC.

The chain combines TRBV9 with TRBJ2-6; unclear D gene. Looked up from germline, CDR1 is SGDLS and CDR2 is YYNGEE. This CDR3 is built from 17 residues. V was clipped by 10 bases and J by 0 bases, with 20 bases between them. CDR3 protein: CAPRSPPPSSGANVLTF. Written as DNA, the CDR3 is TGTGCCCCACGGTCCCCCCCTCCAAGCTCTGGGGCCAACGTCCTGACTTTC. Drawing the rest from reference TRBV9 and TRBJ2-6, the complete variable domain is DSGVTQTPKHLITATGQRVTLRCSPRSGDLSVYWYQQSLDQGLQFLIQYYNGEERAKGNILERFSAQQFPDLHSELNLSSLELGDSALYFCAPRSPPPSSGANVLTFGAGSRLTVL.

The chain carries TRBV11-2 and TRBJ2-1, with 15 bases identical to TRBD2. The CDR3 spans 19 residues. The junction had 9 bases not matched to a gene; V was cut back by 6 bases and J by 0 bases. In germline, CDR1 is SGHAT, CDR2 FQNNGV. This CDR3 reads CASRPGLAGGLSSYNEQFF. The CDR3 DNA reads TGTGCCAGCAGACCGGGACTAGCGGGGGGCCTAAGCTCCTACAATGAGCAGTTCTTC.

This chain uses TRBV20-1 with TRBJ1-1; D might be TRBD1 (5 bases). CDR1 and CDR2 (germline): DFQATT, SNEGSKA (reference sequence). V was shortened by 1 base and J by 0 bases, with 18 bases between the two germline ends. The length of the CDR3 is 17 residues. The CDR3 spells CSARVGGALLLNTEAFF. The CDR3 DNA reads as TGCAGTGCTAGAGTGGGAGGGGCGCTCCTCCTGAACACTGAAGCTTTCTTT.

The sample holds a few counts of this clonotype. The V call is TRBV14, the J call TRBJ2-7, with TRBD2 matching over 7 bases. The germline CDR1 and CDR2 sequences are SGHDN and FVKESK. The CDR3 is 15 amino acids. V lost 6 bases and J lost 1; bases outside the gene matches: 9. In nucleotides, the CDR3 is TGTGCCAGCAGTGAAGGGCTAGCGGCTTCCTACGAGCAGTACTTC. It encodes CASSEGLAASYEQYF.

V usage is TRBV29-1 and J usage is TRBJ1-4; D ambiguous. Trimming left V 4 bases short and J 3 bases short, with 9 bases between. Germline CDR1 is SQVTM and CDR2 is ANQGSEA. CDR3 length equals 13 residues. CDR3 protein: CSVVEIANEKLFF. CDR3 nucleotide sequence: TGCAGCGTTGTTGAGATAGCTAATGAAAAACTGTTTTTT.

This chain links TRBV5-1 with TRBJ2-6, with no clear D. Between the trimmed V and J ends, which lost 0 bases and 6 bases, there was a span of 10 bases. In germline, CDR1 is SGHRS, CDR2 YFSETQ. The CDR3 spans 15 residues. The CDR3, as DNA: TGCGCCAGCAGCTTGGCGGCAGGTGAGGCCAACGTCCTGACTTTC. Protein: CASSLAAGEANVLTF.

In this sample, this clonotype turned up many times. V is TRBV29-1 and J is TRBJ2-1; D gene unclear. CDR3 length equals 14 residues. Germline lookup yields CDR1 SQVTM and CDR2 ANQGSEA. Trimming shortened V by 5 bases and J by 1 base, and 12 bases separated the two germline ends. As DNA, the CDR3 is TGCAGCGTTTTTGTTGGTATATCCTACAATGAGCAGTTCTTC. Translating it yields CSVFVGISYNEQFF.

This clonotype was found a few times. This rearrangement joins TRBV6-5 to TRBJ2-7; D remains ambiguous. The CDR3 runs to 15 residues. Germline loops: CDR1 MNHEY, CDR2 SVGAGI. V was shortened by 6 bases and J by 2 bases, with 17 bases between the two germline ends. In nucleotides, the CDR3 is TGTGCCAGCAGCCTACTCTGGACCCCTCCCTACGAGCAGTACTTC. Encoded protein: CASSLLWTPPYEQYF.

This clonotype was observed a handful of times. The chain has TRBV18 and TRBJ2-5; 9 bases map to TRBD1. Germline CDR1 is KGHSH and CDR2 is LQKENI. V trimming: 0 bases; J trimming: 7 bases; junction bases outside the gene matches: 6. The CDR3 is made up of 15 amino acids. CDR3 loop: CASSPPYRGRGTQYF. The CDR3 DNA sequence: TGTGCCAGCTCACCACCGTACAGGGGGCGTGGGACCCAGTACTTC. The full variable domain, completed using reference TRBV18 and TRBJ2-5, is NAGVMQNPRHLVRRRGQEARLRCSPMKGHSHVYWYRQLPEEGLKFMVYLQKENIIDESGMPKERFSAEFPKEGPSILRIQQVVRGDSAAYFCASSPPYRGRGTQYFGPGTRLLVL.

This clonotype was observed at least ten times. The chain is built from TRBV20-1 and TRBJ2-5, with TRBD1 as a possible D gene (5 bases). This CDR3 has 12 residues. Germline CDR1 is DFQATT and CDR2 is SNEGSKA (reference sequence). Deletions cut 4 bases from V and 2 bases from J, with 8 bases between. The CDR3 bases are TGCAGTGCTATAGGGGCTCAAGAGACCCAGTACTTC. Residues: CSAIGAQETQYF.